Detailed here is one TCR beta chain. A second PCR, run for about 7 to 11 cycles, used a sample-barcoded 5' primer plus a J-beta primer mix. TCRdb called the 5' RACE reads again in MiXCR, with one record for every CDR3 protein. Counted here are approximately 760,000 distinct CDR3 sequences, approximately 25% occurring once; the ten biggest clones make up 9% to 9.5%. The data originate from a study of blood T cells in healthy people across ages. Total RNA amounts of at least 6 micrograms were extracted per sample. The sample also formed part of further work on T cells of mothers and their children.

This TCR derives from a boy aged 5-17 years in good health. What was sequenced was blood.

Written as DNA, the CDR3 is TGCGCCAGCAGCTTGGAGCCGACAGTTGGCAATCAGCCCCAGCATTTT. Protein product: CASSLEPTVGNQPQHF. This chain joins TRBV5-1 and TRBJ1-5, with a tentative D call TRBD1 (5 bases). The CDR3 spans 16 residues. Per the germline V gene, CDR1 is SGHRS and CDR2 is YFSETQ. Between the trimmed V and J ends, which lost 0 bases and 2 bases, there was a span of 12 bases.